Listed below are T cell receptor beta chains from one sample, sequenced in a study of siplizumab effects on memory and regulatory T cells. Profiling relied on immunoSEQ multiplex PCR, and the TCRdb table lists in-frame clones only, not all of them. This sample has tens of thousands of clones, with about 89% found just once. Sequencing was performed on naive CD4+ T cells sorted from blood. The receptors here all came from a human donor in good health. The CDR3 runs from the conserved cysteine through the conserved F or W. Fields, in order: J gene, D gene, clone size, V gene, CDR3 DNA, CDR3 protein. A D gene is named only where the DNA matches it firmly. Only part of the rows carry a size: once, few, many, or a class if the clone is expanded.

TRBJ1-1,NA,NA,TRBV4-1,TGCGCCAGCAGCCCTCAGGAGATAGTTAACACTGAAGCTTTCTTT,CASSPQEIVNTEAFF
TRBJ1-1,TRBD1,NA,TRBV7-3,TGTGCCAGCAGCTTCGGAGGGGGCCTCACTGAAGCTTTCTTT,CASSFGGGLTEAFF
TRBJ2-6,NA,NA,TRBV6-5,TGTGCCAGCAGTTATATCAGGGCTGGGGCCAACGTCCTGACTTTC,CASSYIRAGANVLTF
TRBJ2-7,TRBD1,NA,TRBV19,TGTGCCAGTAGTCCCCACCGGACAGGGACCTCCTACGAGCAGTACTTC,CASSPHRTGTSYEQYF
TRBJ2-5,TRBD1,NA,TRBV7-9,TGTGCCAGCAGCTTGGGACAGTCCGGTACCCAGTACTTC,CASSLGQSGTQYF
TRBJ2-3,NA,NA,TRBV9,TGTGCCAGCAGCGTAGGGTGGAGTACGCAGTATTTT,CASSVGWSTQYF
TRBJ1-5,TRBD1,NA,TRBV6-1,TGTGCCAGCAGTGACGTGGGACAGGGGAGCAAGCAGCCCCAGCATTTT,CASSDVGQGSKQPQHF
TRBJ1-1,NA,NA,TRBV11-2,TGTGCCAGCAGCTTAACTAGGACATCCGATGGGACTTTCTTT,CASSLTRTSDGTFF
TRBJ2-7,TRBD1,NA,TRBV18,TGTGCCAGCTCACCACCGAAGAGGGGGCAGGACGAGCAGTACTTC,CASSPPKRGQDEQYF
TRBJ1-3,NA,NA,TRBV7-8,TGTGCCAGCAGCTTAGCGCCCACAGACCGGGACACCATATATTTT,CASSLAPTDRDTIYF
TRBJ1-2,NA,NA,TRBV5-6,TGTGCCAGCAGCTTGAACCCCTCAAGCTATGGCTACACCTTC,CASSLNPSSYGYTF
TRBJ2-1,NA,NA,TRBV18,TGTGCCAGCTCCACACAGGGTCTCAGCGATGAGCAGTTCTTC,CASSTQGLSDEQFF
TRBJ1-1,NA,few,TRBV7-9,TGTGCCAGCAGCTCCAGGGTGGTGGGCACTGAAGCTTTCTTT,CASSSRVVGTEAFF
TRBJ1-6,NA,once,TRBV5-1,TGCGCCAGCACCCGATACAGCTCCTATAATTCACCCCTCCACTTT,CASTRYSSYNSPLHF
TRBJ2-7,TRBD2,NA,TRBV6-5,TGTGCCAGCAGTAGGGGACTAGCGGGCGGGAGGGAGCAGTACTTC,CASSRGLAGGREQYF
TRBJ1-1,NA,NA,TRBV7-9,TGTGCCAGCAGCAGAACACATCTTAGACAGGCTGCTGTAATCCAAGCTTTCTTT,CASSRTHLRQAAVIQAFF
TRBJ1-3,NA,NA,TRBV2,TGTGCCAGCAGTTTTAGCGGGGGGCCCATATATTTT,CASSFSGGPIYF
TRBJ2-7,NA,NA,TRBV4-1,TGCGCCAGCAGCCAGCAGGGCGCCCAGTACGAGCAGTACTTC,CASSQQGAQYEQYF
TRBJ2-1,NA,NA,TRBV5-1,TGCGCCAGCAGCTTGGTTCAGGAACATGAGCAGTTCTTC,CASSLVQEHEQFF
TRBJ2-7,TRBD1,NA,TRBV6-1,TGTGCCAGCATTTCTGACAGGGGGCACAACGAGCAGTACTTC,CASISDRGHNEQYF
TRBJ2-7,NA,NA,TRBV5-1,TGCGCCAGCAGCTTTTTAACAGGGAAAACCTACGAGCAGTACTTC,CASSFLTGKTYEQYF
TRBJ1-2,TRBD1,NA,TRBV11-2,TGTGCCAGCAGCTACAGCGCCGGGACAGCTTATGGCTACACCTTC,CASSYSAGTAYGYTF
TRBJ2-3,TRBD2,NA,TRBV5-6,TGTGCCAGCAGCTACGGACTAGCGGGAGTATCAGATACGCAGTATTTT,CASSYGLAGVSDTQYF
TRBJ2-1,NA,NA,TRBV5-5,TGTGCCAGCAGCAAAGGGAGGAATGAGCAGTTCTTC,CASSKGRNEQFF
TRBJ1-1,NA,once,TRBV10-3,TGTGCCATCAGTGAGAGAGCGGGGGACACTGAAGCTTTCTTT,CAISERAGDTEAFF
TRBJ1-2,TRBD1,NA,TRBV15,TGTGCCACCAGCAGAGATTTTGGGACAGGGGCTAACTATGGCTACACCTTC,CATSRDFGTGANYGYTF
TRBJ2-7,NA,once,TRBV5-1,TGCGCCAGCAGCTCCTACGGTTCAGTTCTGGGGGAGCAGTACTTC,CASSSYGSVLGEQYF
TRBJ2-1,NA,NA,TRBV9,TGTGCCAGCAGCGTAGCGAGCGGTGTTCGCAATGAGCAGTTCTTC,CASSVASGVRNEQFF
TRBJ1-3,NA,NA,TRBV4-2,TGTGCCAGCAGCCAAGATGTCGACGGAGGAAACACCATATATTTT,CASSQDVDGGNTIYF
TRBJ2-6,NA,NA,TRBV27,TGTGCCAGCAGTTTATGGGGTACTGGGGCCAACGTCCTGACTTTC,CASSLWGTGANVLTF
TRBJ2-7,NA,NA,TRBV7-6,TGTGCCAGCAGCTTAGCAGGGGCAGGTACCTACGAGCAGTACTTC,CASSLAGAGTYEQYF
TRBJ2-1,TRBD2,NA,TRBV9,TGTGCCAGCACCTCCGGGACTAGCGGCAATGAGCAGTTCTTC,CASTSGTSGNEQFF
TRBJ1-6,NA,NA,TRBV7-9,TGTGCCAGCAGCTTAGGGGGTTCACCCCTCCACTTT,CASSLGGSPLHF
TRBJ1-5,TRBD1,NA,TRBV19,TGTGCCAGTAGTGACCCAGGGGGGATGAAGCCCCAGCATTTT,CASSDPGGMKPQHF
TRBJ1-4,NA,NA,TRBV9,TGTGCCAGCAGCGTAGGGCCGACCCCAACTAATGAAAAACTGTTTTTT,CASSVGPTPTNEKLFF
TRBJ2-5,TRBD1,once,TRBV18,TGTGCCAGCTCACCCGACAGGGCAGAGACCCAGTACTTC,CASSPDRAETQYF
TRBJ2-2,TRBD2,NA,TRBV5-4,TGTGCCAGCAGCTTCGGATCGGGACTAGCAGTCACCGGGGAGCTGTTTTTT,CASSFGSGLAVTGELFF
TRBJ2-4,TRBD2,NA,TRBV19,TGTGCCAGTAGTATAGTGAAGTCTAGCGGAGCCAAAAACATTCAGTACTTC,CASSIVKSSGAKNIQYF
TRBJ2-3,NA,NA,TRBV18,TGTGCCAGCTCACCACGGCAGGCCACAGATACGCAGTATTTT,CASSPRQATDTQYF
TRBJ2-5,NA,NA,TRBV6-5,TGTGCCAGCAGTTTAAATCAAGGGGGGTACCAAGAGACCCAGTACTTC,CASSLNQGGYQETQYF
TRBJ2-1,NA,NA,TRBV5-5,TGTGCCAGCAGCCGTCCCGGGGGCTCAACCTACAATGAGCAGTTCTTC,CASSRPGGSTYNEQFF
TRBJ1-1,NA,NA,TRBV18,TGTGCCAGCTCACCAGGGTATGGAGGCACTGAAGCTTTCTTT,CASSPGYGGTEAFF
TRBJ1-1,NA,NA,TRBV5-6,TGTGCCAGCAGCTTGGACGACAGGCCCCTGAAAGCTTTCTTT,CASSLDDRPLKAFF
TRBJ2-1,TRBD1,NA,TRBV5-1,TGCGCCAGCAGCTTCAACAGGGGGGAGACCTACAATGAGCAGTTCTTC,CASSFNRGETYNEQFF
TRBJ2-1,NA,once,TRBV7-9,TGTGCCAGCAGCTTAGAGGGCACAGCGGGTGAGCAGTTCTTC,CASSLEGTAGEQFF
TRBJ2-7,NA,NA,TRBV5-1,TGCGCCAGCAGTGTCCAGGAGGCCTACGAGCAGTACTTC,CASSVQEAYEQYF
TRBJ1-1,NA,NA,TRBV19,TGTGCCAGTATTAGAATGGGGGGGGCGCCGAACACTGAAGCTTTCTTT,CASIRMGGAPNTEAFF
TRBJ1-3,TRBD1,NA,TRBV9,TGTGCCAGCAGCGTACAACAGGGGGGAAACACCATATATTTT,CASSVQQGGNTIYF
TRBJ1-1,NA,NA,TRBV19,TGTGCCAGTATCAACCGGGACGGCTTCTCGAACACTGAAGCTTTCTTT,CASINRDGFSNTEAFF